One sample yielded the 8 T cell receptor beta chains listed below, sequenced in a study of blood T cell repertoires in COVID-19. Assay used: immunoSEQ multiplex PCR; TCRdb lists only in-frame clones, some missing. The sample shows roughly 700,000 clones, 75% to 90% of them seen only once. The sample taken for sequencing was peripheral blood. The receptors here all came from a woman aged 18-29 years with acute or convalescent COVID-19.

The V gene is TRBV4-1, the J gene TRBJ2-1, with 9 bases fitting TRBD1. CDR3 length: 17 residues. CDR1 and CDR2 from the germline V gene are MGHRA and YSYEKL. V lost 2 bases and J lost 8; bases outside the gene matches: 13. The CDR3 reads CASSQILLGQGSDEQFF. CDR3 DNA sequence: TGCGCCAGCAGCCAAATTTTGTTGGGACAGGGTTCGGATGAGCAGTTCTTC.

The chain is built from TRBV2 and TRBJ2-7; unclear D gene. V lost 8 bases and J lost 3, with 14 bases in between. The CDR3 sequence is 13 residues long. Germline values: CDR1 SNHLY, CDR2 FYNNEI. Here the CDR3 DNA reads TGTGCCAGCCGAAGCACCCACGGCTACGAGCAGTACTTC. It specifies CASRSTHGYEQYF.

The CDR3 reads CASSIGGTGASEQYF. The DNA for the CDR3 is TGTGCCAGTAGTATTGGCGGGACAGGGGCGAGCGAGCAGTACTTC. The chain couples TRBV19 to TRBJ2-7; 10 bases are shared with TRBD1. The length of the CDR3 is 15 residues. V dropped 3 bases and J dropped 6; count of bases not matched to a gene: 8. Germline V gene lookup returns CDR1 LNHDA and CDR2 SQIVND (reference sequence).

The CDR3 spells CASSESGTADYGYTF. The CDR3 region has the DNA TGCGCCAGCAGCGAGTCCGGGACAGCTGACTATGGCTACACCTTC. The V gene is TRBV4-3, the J gene TRBJ1-2, with 7 bases that match TRBD1. The CDR3 length is 15 residues. The germline V gene encodes CDR1 LGHNA and CDR2 YSLEER. Losses at the gene ends were 5 bases for V and 3 bases for J; bases not matched to a gene: 9.

The chain couples TRBV5-5 to TRBJ1-1, with D tentatively TRBD1 (6 bases). V was pared by 3 bases and J by 3 bases, with 15 bases between. Germline loops: CDR1 SGHKS, CDR2 YYEKEE (reference sequence). The CDR3 has 15 amino acids. The CDR3: CASSWGQGIDTEAFF. The CDR3 nucleotides are TGTGCCAGCAGCTGGGGGCAGGGAATAGACACTGAAGCTTTCTTT. Using reference TRBV5-5 and TRBJ1-1 for the parts outside the CDR3, the full variable domain is DAGVTQSPTHLIKTRGQQVTLRCSPISGHKSVSWYQQVLGQGPQFIFQYYEKEERGRGNFPDRFSARQFPNYSSELNVNALLLGDSALYLCASSWGQGIDTEAFFGQGTRLTVV.

The chain is built from TRBV5-1 and TRBJ2-3, with D perhaps matching TRBD1 (6 bases). This CDR3 spans 15 amino acids. CDR1 is SGHRS and CDR2 is YFSETQ in the germline V gene. Trimming stripped 7 bases from V and 6 bases from J, with 21 bases between. Written as DNA, the CDR3 is TGCGCCAGCCATAAAGGCCCTACAGGGTCGGATACGCAGTATTTT. It encodes CASHKGPTGSDTQYF.

The chain joins TRBV18 to TRBJ1-1, with unresolved D. The germline V and J ends were trimmed by 1 base and 4 bases, with 13 bases remaining between them. The CDR3 loop spans 15 amino acids. The germline V gene has CDR1 KGHSH and CDR2 LQKENI. The CDR3, as DNA: TGTGCCAGCTCACCACTTGCCACCGCGGTCACTGAAGCTTTCTTT. Amino acid sequence: CASSPLATAVTEAFF.

The rearrangement joins TRBV7-9 to TRBJ1-2, with D tentatively TRBD1 (6 bases). The CDR3 is 15 amino acids. V was clipped by 2 bases and J by 3 bases, with 13 bases between them. Germline loops: CDR1 SEHNR, CDR2 FQNEAQ (reference sequence). Here the CDR3 DNA reads TGTGCCAGCAGCTTAAAGGGGGAAGGGGACTATGGCTACACCTTC. Its translation: CASSLKGEGDYGYTF.